This TCR beta chain was documented in a study of shared clonotypes between healthy human individuals (dated by TCRdb to the early 2020s). With regard to the full study: The cohort comprised a couple of women and a few men aged 18 to 49 years. For each donor, CD4 naive and CD4 memory were each run on three plates, CD8 naive on two plates, and CD8 memory on one plate. To estimate repertoire size and how much clonotypes are shared between individuals, the study performed deep sequencing of blood TCR repertoires from a few healthy adults. Different laboratories and diverse techniques were used to prepare libraries and sequence TCR repertoires, to increase sequencing depth and limit assay-specific biases. Per donor, leukapheresis produced somewhere between about 0.85 and 10 billion PBMCs.

Using the deep immunoSEQ assay, TCR CDR3 regions were amplified from genomic DNA by multiplex PCR. Extracted genomic DNA from each cell subset was distributed evenly across all wells of several immunoSEQ 96-well plates, and each plate was treated as a replicate. Each replicate PCR for sorted subsets received roughly 0.2 ug genomic DNA, equal to roughly 30,000 T cell genomes. The purified libraries were quantified using a Qubit 3.0 fluorometer, sized with a Bioanalyzer 2100, and then quantified again using the KAPA Library Quantification kit. Each immunoSEQ 96-well plate was sequenced on its own single-read 150-cycle Illumina NextSeq 550 flow cell. From the authors' description of their analysis: Because only junctional sequences without quality scores were contained in the immunoSEQ output, filtering matching that applied to full-length reads could not be performed. Sequences were annotated with PyIR, a Python wrapper for IgBLAST v1.9, and V/J genes and CDR3 were assigned using IMGT germline references. Any read was removed if the V/J assignment was weak (E-value above 1e-6), the CDR3 was missing, or the read contained stop codons, out-of-frame junctions, or ambiguous translated residues. V3J clonotypes were defined by identical inferred V gene, J gene, and CDR3 amino acid sequence. The percentage overlap between two repertoires was calculated by dividing the number of shared unique clonotypes by the size of the smaller repertoire. Repertoire richness was assessed with RTK rarefaction, the Chao1 estimator, and Recon v2.1 estimates of unobserved clonotypes. For all TCRbeta clonotypes obtained by the gDNA method from a handful of donors, generation probabilities were computed with OLGA. Not all clones reach the TCRdb copy of this immuneACCESS table, which keeps in-frame sequences only. Checked studies attribute under half of the gap to unresolved V genes and leave the rest unexplained. Clone size and the V and J calls come from that table; the DNA yielded D and trimming. The sample records around 2.1 million clones, more than 90% of which are singletons. 0.1% to 0.15% of the sample comes from the top ten.

On this clone itself: What this receptor recognizes is not known. Nothing much larger sits one base from this clone, and base qualities are not available. Other DNA sequences in this specimen translate into the identical CDR3.

Healthy HIV-negative adults with no recently reported acute infections or vaccinations were included as donors. Every donor was a Caucasian adult living in Nashville, Tennessee, USA. Magnetic negative selection was used to enrich CD4+ T cells, after which naive cells were positively selected on CD45RA and the negative fraction became the memory subset. Blood was collected by leukapheresis, and PBMCs were isolated by Ficoll-Histopaque density gradient centrifugation and then cryopreserved in liquid nitrogen vapor phase. Analytical flow cytometry was used to check the purity and quantity of every magnetically sorted T cell population. Genomic DNA was isolated from every sorted fraction and measured by UV absorbance on a Nanodrop 2000c. Here is what the overall study found, with its caveats: Pairwise subsampling led to the expectation that sequencing depth would affect the degree of clonotype sharing among donors. When a handful of donors were compared, the shared fraction of clonotypes was around 5% for naive CD4, roughly 3.4% for naive CD8, 2% to 2.5% for memory CD4, and 0.35% to 0.4% for memory CD8. Higher generation probabilities were observed for clonotypes shared by all four sorted-subset donors than for non-shared clonotypes. Naive subsets generally had larger estimated clonotype richness than memory subsets. The small number of donors limited the genetic and exposure-history diversity represented. Rarefaction of sorted-subset datasets indicated incomplete sequencing despite the large sequencing depth. Sampling was restricted to blood, and TCR repertoires in tissues likely differ from the TCR repertoires found in blood.

Deletion took 1 base off V and 2 bases off J, with a span of 6 bases between the germline ends. CDR1 and CDR2 are read off the germline V gene as SGHAT and FQNNGV. The CDR3, cysteine through phenylalanine, is 13 amino acids long. The DNA shown is the 39-base CDR3, in frame from base 1. This clonotype was sampled from a man between 18 and 29 years old in good health. Input material: naive CD4+ T cells sorted from blood. Reading the label with the study, this specimen's cell subset or site is: CD45RA+ positively selected. The sequence joins TRBV11-2 to TRBJ2-7; too little of a D gene remains to name it. The nucleotide sequence is TGTGCCAGCAGCTTAGCCCTTACCTACGAGCAGTACTTC. Its protein is CASSLALTYEQYF.